This TCR beta chain was identified in a study of T cells in localized non-small cell lung cancer. The table came from immunoSEQ multiplex PCR; TCRdb's copy has only in-frame clones and leaves some out. Of 45,000 to 55,000 clones in the sample, more than 80% were seen once. This TCR was recovered from a male donor older than 55 with stage III squamous cell lung carcinoma. Source: peripheral blood, taken before any cancer treatment.

CDR3 nucleotides: TGTGCCAGCAGACCTACCACTAGCGGGGGAGCCGGCTCCTACGAGCAGTACTTC. The encoded protein is CASRPTTSGGAGSYEQYF. The V and J genes are TRBV4-2 and TRBJ2-7, with 11 bases fitting TRBD2. The CDR3 runs to 18 residues. The J segment lost 0 bases and the V segment lost 6 bases, leaving 13 bases of the junction unmatched. CDR1 is LGHNA, CDR2 YNFKEQ, per germline.